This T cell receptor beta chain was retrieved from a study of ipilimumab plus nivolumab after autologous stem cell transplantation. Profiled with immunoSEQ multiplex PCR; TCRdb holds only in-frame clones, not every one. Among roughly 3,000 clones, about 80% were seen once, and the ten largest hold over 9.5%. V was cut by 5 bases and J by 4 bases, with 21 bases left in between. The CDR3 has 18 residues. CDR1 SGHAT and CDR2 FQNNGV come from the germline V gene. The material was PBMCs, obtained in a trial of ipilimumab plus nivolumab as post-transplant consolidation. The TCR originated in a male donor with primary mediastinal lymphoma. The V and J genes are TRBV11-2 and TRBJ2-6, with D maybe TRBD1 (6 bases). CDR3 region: CASSLRTVRGTGANVLTF. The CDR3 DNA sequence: TGTGCCAGCAGCCTCCGGACGGTGCGAGGGACAGGGGCCAACGTCCTGACTTTC.